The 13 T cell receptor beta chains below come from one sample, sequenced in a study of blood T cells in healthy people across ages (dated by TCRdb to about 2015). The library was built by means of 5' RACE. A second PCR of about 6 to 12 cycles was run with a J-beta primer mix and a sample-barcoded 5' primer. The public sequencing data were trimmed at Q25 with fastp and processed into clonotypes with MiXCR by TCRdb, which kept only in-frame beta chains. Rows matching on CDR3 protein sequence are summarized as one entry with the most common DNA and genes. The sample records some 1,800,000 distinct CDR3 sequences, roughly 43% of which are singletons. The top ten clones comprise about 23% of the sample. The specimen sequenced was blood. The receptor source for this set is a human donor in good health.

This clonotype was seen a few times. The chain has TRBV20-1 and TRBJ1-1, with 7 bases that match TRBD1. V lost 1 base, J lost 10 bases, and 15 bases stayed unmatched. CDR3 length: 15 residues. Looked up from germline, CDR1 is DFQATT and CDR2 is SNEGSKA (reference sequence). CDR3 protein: CSARGTGTAVLRAFF. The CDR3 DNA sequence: TGCAGTGCTAGAGGAACAGGGACAGCAGTCCTGAGAGCTTTCTTT.

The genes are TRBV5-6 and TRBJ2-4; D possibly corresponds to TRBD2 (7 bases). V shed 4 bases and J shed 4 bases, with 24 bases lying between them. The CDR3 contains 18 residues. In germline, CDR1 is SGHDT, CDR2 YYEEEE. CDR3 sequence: CASSAGYGGPLRKNIQYF. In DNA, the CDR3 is TGTGCCAGCAGCGCCGGATACGGGGGGCCCTTGAGGAAAAACATTCAGTACTTC.

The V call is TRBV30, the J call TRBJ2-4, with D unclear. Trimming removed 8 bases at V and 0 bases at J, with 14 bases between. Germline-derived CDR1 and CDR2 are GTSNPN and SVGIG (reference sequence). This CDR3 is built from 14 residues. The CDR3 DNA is TGTGCCAGTGAGCAGTCTGGAGCCAAAAACATTCAGTACTTC. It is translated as CASEQSGAKNIQYF.

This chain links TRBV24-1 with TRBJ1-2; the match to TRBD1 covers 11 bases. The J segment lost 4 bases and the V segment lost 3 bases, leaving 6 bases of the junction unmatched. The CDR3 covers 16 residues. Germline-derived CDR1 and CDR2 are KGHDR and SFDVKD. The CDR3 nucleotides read TGTGCCACCAGTGATGAACGGACAGGGGGCGTCTATGGCTACACCTTC. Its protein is CATSDERTGGVYGYTF.

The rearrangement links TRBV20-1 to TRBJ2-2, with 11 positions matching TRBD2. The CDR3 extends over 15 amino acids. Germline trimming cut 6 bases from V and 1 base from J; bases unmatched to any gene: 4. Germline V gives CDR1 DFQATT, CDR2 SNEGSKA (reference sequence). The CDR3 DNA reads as TGCAGTGCCAGTGGGACTAGCGGGAACACCGGGGAGCTGTTTTTT. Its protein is CSASGTSGNTGELFF.

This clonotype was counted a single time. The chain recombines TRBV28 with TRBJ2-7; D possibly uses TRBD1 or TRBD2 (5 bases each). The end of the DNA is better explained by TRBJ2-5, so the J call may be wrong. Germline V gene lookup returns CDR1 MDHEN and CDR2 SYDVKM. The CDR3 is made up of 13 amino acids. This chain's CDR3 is CASRPGPSQTQYF. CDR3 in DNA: TGTGCCAGCAGACCGGGGCCGTCACAGACCCAGTACTTC.

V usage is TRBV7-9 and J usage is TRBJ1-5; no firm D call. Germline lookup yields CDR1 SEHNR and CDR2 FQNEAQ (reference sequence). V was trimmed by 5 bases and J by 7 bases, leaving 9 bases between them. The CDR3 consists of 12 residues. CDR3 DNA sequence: TGTGCCAGCAGCATTGCGGGACAGCCCCAGCATTTT. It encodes CASSIAGQPQHF.

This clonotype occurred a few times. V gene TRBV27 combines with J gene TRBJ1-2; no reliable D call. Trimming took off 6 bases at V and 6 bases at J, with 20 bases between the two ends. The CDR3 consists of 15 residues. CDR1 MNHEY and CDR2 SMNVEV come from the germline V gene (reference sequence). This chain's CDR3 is CASSPLGSGKHGYTF. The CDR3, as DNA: TGTGCCAGCAGCCCACTCGGGTCGGGGAAGCATGGCTACACCTTC.

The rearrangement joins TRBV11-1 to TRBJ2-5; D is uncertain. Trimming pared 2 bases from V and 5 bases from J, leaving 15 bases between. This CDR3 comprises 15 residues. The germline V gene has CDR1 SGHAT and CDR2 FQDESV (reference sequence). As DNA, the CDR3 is TGTGCCAGCAGCTTAAGTGGAGCAGACACGGAGACCCAGTACTTC. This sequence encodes CASSLSGADTETQYF.

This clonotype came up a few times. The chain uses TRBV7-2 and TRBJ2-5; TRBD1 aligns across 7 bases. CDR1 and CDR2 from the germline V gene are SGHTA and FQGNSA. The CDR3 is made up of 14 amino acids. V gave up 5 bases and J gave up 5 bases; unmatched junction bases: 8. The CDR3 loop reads CASSRDRAEETQYF. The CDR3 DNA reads TGTGCCAGCAGCCGAGACAGGGCTGAGGAGACCCAGTACTTC.

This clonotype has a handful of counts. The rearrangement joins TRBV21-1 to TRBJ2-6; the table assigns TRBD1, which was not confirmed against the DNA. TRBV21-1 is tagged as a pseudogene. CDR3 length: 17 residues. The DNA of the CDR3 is TGTGCCAGCAGCAAAGGTGGTGTCGGACAGGGTGACAACGTCCTGACTTTC. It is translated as CASSKGGVGQGDNVLTF.

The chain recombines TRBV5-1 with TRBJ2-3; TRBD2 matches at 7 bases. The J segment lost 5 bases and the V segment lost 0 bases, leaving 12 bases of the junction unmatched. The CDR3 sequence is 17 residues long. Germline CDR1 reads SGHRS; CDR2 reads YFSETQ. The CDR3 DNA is TGCGCCAGCAGCTTGGTTGGAGCGGGGTCTCCCCGAGATACGCAGTATTTT. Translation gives CASSLVGAGSPRDTQYF.

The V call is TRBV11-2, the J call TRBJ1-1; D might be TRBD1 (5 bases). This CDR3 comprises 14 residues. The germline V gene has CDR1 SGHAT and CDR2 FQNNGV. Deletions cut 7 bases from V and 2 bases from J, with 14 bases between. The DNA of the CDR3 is TGTGCCAGCAACAACCAGGGACCTAACACTGAAGCTTTCTTT. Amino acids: CASNNQGPNTEAFF.